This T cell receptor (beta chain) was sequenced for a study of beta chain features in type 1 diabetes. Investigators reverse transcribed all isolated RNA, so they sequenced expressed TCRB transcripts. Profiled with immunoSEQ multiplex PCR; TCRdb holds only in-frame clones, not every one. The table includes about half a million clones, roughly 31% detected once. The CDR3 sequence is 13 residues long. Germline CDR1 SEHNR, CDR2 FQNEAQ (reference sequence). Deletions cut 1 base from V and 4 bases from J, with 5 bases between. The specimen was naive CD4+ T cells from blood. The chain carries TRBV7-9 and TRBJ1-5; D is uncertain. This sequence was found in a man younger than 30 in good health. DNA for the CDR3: TGTGCCAGCAGCTTAGAACATAATCAGCCCCAGCATTTT. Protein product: CASSLEHNQPQHF.